What follows are 17 T cell receptor beta chains derived from one specimen sequenced in a study of T cell responses to AZD1222 COVID-19 vaccine. Sequencing used immunoSEQ multiplex PCR; TCRdb keeps in-frame clones, though not all of them. The table has approximately 140,000 clones, under 95% seen once; the top ten hold less than 3.5%. The sample was peripheral blood, taken on day 0 of MenACWY control vaccination. The receptors shown here come from an adult in good health.

In this sample, this clone turned up once. The chain uses TRBV4-1 and TRBJ1-4; TRBD1 might be the D (5 bases). Deletions cut 3 bases from V and 8 bases from J, with 10 bases between. This CDR3 has 13 amino acids. In germline, CDR1 is MGHRA, CDR2 YSYEKL. CDR3 nucleotide sequence: TGCGCCAGCAGCCAGGGACGGAGCGAAAAACTGTTTTTT. As protein: CASSQGRSEKLFF.

This rearrangement joins TRBV11-2 to TRBJ2-7; 7 bases are shared with TRBD2. The CDR3 is 14 residues long. V shed 0 bases, J shed 6 bases, and the junction held 5 bases outside the gene matches. The germline V gene has CDR1 SGHAT and CDR2 FQNNGV. The CDR3 DNA follows: TGTGCCAGCAGCTTAGAAGGACTAGTTTCCGAGCAGTACTTC. Its translation is CASSLEGLVSEQYF.

This rearrangement joins TRBV5-1 to TRBJ2-1; D may be TRBD1 or TRBD2 (7 bases each). V was clipped by 4 bases and J by 0 bases, with 17 bases between them. This CDR3 is 17 amino acids long. The V gene's germline CDR1 is SGHRS and CDR2 YFSETQ. The DNA of the CDR3 is TGCGCCAGCAGCCTAGGGGGCGGGGGTTCCTCCTACAATGAGCAGTTCTTC. Protein product: CASSLGGGGSSYNEQFF.

The rearrangement uses TRBV2 and TRBJ2-7; perhaps TRBD2 as D (6 bases). CDR1 and CDR2 from the germline V gene are SNHLY and FYNNEI. Trimming stripped 8 bases from V and 3 bases from J, with 23 bases between. The CDR3 loop spans 16 amino acids. The CDR3 reads CASESGGKAYYYEQYF. CDR3 in DNA: TGTGCCAGCGAAAGTGGGGGGAAAGCATACTACTACGAGCAGTACTTC.

The chain combines TRBV5-1 with TRBJ2-2; TRBD1 aligns across 8 bases. Germline CDR1 is SGHRS and CDR2 is YFSETQ. The CDR3 runs 15 residues. V shed 6 bases and J 0 bases; nucleotides not matched to a gene: 4. This CDR3 is CASTVTGANTGELFF. The CDR3 DNA is TGCGCCAGCACCGTGACAGGGGCGAACACCGGGGAGCTGTTTTTT.

The chain recombines TRBV30 with TRBJ2-2, with D hard to call. Per the germline V gene, CDR1 is GTSNPN and CDR2 is SVGIG (reference sequence). This CDR3 region has 14 residues. V lost 0 bases and J lost 4, with 9 bases in between. The CDR3 DNA follows: TGTGCCTGGAGTGTAGAGGTCTCCACCGGGGAGCTGTTTTTT. This gives the protein CAWSVEVSTGELFF.

The rearrangement links TRBV30 to TRBJ1-2; D not certain. The CDR3 sequence is 11 residues long. Per the germline V gene, CDR1 is GTSNPN and CDR2 is SVGIG (reference sequence). Trimming shortened V by 3 bases and J by 5 bases, and 7 bases separated the two germline ends. Here the CDR3 DNA reads TGTGCCTGGAGCATCCGGTATGGCTACACCTTC. It encodes CAWSIRYGYTF.

V gene TRBV18 combines with J gene TRBJ1-2; D not resolved. Germline-derived CDR1 and CDR2 are KGHSH and LQKENI. V was shortened by 3 bases and J by 0 bases, with 8 bases between the two germline ends. This CDR3 is built from 14 residues. CDR3 bases: TGTGCCAGCTCACCTCCCGTAACTAACTATGGCTACACCTTC. Protein: CASSPPVTNYGYTF.

CDR3 amino acids: CASNGLAGVADTQYF. In nucleotides, the CDR3 is TGTGCCAGCAACGGACTAGCGGGAGTCGCAGATACGCAGTATTTT. The chain joins TRBV6-5 to TRBJ2-3; 13 bases are a match to TRBD2. This CDR3 has 15 residues. Germline values: CDR1 MNHEY, CDR2 SVGAGI. V lost 7 bases and J lost 4; bases outside the gene matches: 5.

This chain links TRBV30 with TRBJ1-5; D perhaps matches TRBD1 (5 bases). V was clipped by 0 bases and J by 5 bases, with 14 bases between them. CDR3 size: 15 residues. Germline CDR1 and CDR2: GTSNPN and SVGIG (reference sequence). CDR3 in amino acids: CAWSVGALLHQPQHF. The DNA of the CDR3 is TGTGCCTGGAGTGTAGGGGCCCTACTACATCAGCCCCAGCATTTT. The full variable domain, completed using reference TRBV30 and TRBJ1-5, is SQTIHQWPATLVQPVGSPLSLECTVEGTSNPNLYWYRQAAGRGLQLLFYSVGIGQISSEVPQNLSASRPQDRQFILSSKKLLLSDSGFYLCAWSVGALLHQPQHFGDGTRLSIL.

The rearrangement links TRBV27 to TRBJ2-7, with 8 nucleotides matching TRBD1. The V and J ends lost 3 bases and 7 bases, in that order; junction bases with no gene match: 5. Germline V gene data show CDR1 as MNHEY and CDR2 as SMNVEV (reference sequence). This CDR3 has 13 amino acids. The CDR3 loop is CASSLGQASEQYF. The DNA of the CDR3 is TGTGCCAGCAGTTTGGGACAGGCCTCAGAGCAGTACTTC.

This sequence joins TRBV19 and TRBJ2-3; possible D gene TRBD2, 6 bases. Per germline, CDR1 LNHDA and CDR2 SQIVND (reference sequence). The CDR3 runs 13 residues. Here the CDR3 reads CGTRTTALDTQYF. CDR3 coding DNA: TGTGGCACCAGGACTACCGCCCTAGATACGCAGTATTTT.

This clone was seen once. The chain combines TRBV11-2 with TRBJ1-2; D remains unclear. CDR1 SGHAT and CDR2 FQNNGV come from the germline V gene. The CDR3 consists of 13 residues. Trimming took 1 base from V and 5 from J, leaving 8 bases between them. CDR3: CASSLGSRYGYTF. CDR3 coding DNA: TGTGCCAGCAGCTTAGGTTCTAGATATGGCTACACCTTC.

The V gene is TRBV9, the J gene TRBJ1-2; TRBD1 aligns across 7 bases. Germline CDR1 reads SGDLS; CDR2 reads YYNGEE. V lost 0 bases, J lost 3 bases, and 8 bases stayed unmatched. The CDR3 is 16 amino acids. For the CDR3, the DNA is TGTGCCAGCAGCGTAGGTAGGACAGGATTTTACTATGGCTACACCTTC. Protein product: CASSVGRTGFYYGYTF.

This clone was picked up one time. V and J are TRBV9 and TRBJ2-2; the match to TRBD1 covers 7 bases. Germline V CDR1 and CDR2: SGDLS, YYNGEE. The CDR3 is made up of 17 amino acids. The V and J ends lost 2 bases and 4 bases, in that order; junction bases with no gene match: 11. The CDR3 spells CASSVSSGQSGTGELFF. The CDR3 nucleotides read TGTGCCAGCAGCGTCAGTTCGGGACAGTCAGGCACCGGGGAGCTGTTTTTT.

CDR3 DNA: TGTGCCAGTACAAGGGCCTCCTATGGCTACACCTTC. As protein: CASTRASYGYTF. The chain employs TRBV19 and TRBJ1-2; D gene unclear. The ends were cut back, 7 bases at V and 4 bases at J, with 10 bases in the middle. The CDR3 runs 12 residues. Germline V gene sequence: CDR1 LNHDA, CDR2 SQIVND (reference sequence).

The V call is TRBV29-1, the J call TRBJ1-1; maybe TRBD1 (5 bases). With 5 bases removed from V and 3 bases from J, the gap between germline ends came to 13 bases. CDR3 size: 13 residues. CDR1 is SQVTM, CDR2 ANQGSEA, per germline. The CDR3 DNA reads TGCAGCGTTTGGGGGGGTGGGTACACTGAAGCTTTCTTT. Residues: CSVWGGGYTEAFF. Filled out from reference TRBV29-1 and TRBJ1-1, the complete variable domain reads SAVISQKPSRDICQRGTSLTIQCQVDSQVTMMFWYRQQPGQSLTLIATANQGSEATYESGFVIDKFPISRPNLTFSTLTVSNMSPEDSSIYLCSVWGGGYTEAFFGQGTRLTVV.